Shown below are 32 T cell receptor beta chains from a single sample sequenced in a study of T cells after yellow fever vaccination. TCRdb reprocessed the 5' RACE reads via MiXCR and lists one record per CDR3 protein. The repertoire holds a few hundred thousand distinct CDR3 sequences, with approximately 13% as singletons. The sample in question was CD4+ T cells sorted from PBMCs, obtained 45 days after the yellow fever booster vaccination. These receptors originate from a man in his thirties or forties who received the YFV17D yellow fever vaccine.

CDR3 in DNA: TGTGCCTGGAGTGAGTACCTGGACTCCTACAATGAGCAGTTCTTC. It yields the protein CAWSEYLDSYNEQFF. The chain is built from TRBV30 and TRBJ2-1; no reliable D call. Germline CDR1 and CDR2: GTSNPN and SVGIG (reference sequence). V dropped 1 base and J dropped 0 bases, with 10 bases sitting between them. The CDR3 spans 15 residues.

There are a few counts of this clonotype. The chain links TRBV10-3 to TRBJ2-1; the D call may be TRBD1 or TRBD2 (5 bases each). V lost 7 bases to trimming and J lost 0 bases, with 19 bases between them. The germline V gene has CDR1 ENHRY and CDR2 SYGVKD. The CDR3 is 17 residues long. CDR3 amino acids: CAIKNVLGDPSYNEQFF. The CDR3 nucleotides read TGTGCCATCAAAAACGTTTTAGGGGACCCCTCCTACAATGAGCAGTTCTTC.

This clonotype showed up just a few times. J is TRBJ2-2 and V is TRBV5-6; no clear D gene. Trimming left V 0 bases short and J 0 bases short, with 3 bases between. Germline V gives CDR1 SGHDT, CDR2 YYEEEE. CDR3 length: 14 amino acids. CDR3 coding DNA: TGTGCCAGCAGCTTGGTGCCGAACACCGGGGAGCTGTTTTTT. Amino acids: CASSLVPNTGELFF.

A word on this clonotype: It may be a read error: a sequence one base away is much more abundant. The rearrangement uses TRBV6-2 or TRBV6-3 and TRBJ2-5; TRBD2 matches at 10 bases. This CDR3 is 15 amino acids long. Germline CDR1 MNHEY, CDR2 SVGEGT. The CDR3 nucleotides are TGTGCCAGCGGTTACCTAGCGGGAGTTGGAGAGACCCAGTACTTC. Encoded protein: CASGYLAGVGETQYF.

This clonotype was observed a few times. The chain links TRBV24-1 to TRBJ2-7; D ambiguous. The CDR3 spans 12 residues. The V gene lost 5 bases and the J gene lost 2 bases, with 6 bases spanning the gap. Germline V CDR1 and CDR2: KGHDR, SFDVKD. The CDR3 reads CATSGATYEQYF. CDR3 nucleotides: TGTGCCACCAGTGGGGCCACCTACGAGCAGTACTTC.

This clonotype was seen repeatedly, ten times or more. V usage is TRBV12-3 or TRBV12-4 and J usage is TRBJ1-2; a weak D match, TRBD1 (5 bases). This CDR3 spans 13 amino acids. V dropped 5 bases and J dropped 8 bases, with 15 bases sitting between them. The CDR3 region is CASSSSGHSGYTF. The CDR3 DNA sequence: TGTGCCAGCAGTAGTTCAGGGCACAGCGGCTACACCTTC.

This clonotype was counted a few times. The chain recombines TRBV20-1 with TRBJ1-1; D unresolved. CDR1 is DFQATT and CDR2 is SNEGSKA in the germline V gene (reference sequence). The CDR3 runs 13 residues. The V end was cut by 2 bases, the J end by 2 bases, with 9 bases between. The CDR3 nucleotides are TGCAGTGCTAGACAACAGTCAAACACTGAAGCTTTCTTT. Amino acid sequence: CSARQQSNTEAFF.

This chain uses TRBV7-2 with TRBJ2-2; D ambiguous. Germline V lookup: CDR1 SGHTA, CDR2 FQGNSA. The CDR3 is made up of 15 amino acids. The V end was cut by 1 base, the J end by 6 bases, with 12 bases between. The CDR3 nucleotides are TGTGCCAGCAGCTTAGGCAGGTCCTTAGCCGGGGAGCTGTTTTTT. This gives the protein CASSLGRSLAGELFF.

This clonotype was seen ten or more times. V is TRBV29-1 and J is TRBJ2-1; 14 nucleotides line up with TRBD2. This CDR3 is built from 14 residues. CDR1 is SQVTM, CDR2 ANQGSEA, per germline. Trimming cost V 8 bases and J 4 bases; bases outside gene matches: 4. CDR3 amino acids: CSMRTSGRYNEQFF. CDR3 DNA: TGCAGCATGCGGACTAGCGGGAGGTACAATGAGCAGTTCTTC.

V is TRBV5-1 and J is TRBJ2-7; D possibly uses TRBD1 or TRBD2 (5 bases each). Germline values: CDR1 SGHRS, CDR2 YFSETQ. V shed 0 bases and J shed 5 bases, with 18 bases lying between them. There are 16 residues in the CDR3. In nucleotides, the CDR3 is TGCGCCAGCAGCTTGGTCTCTAGCCCACGGGGCCACGAGCAGTACTTC. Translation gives CASSLVSSPRGHEQYF.

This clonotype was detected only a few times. The CDR3 sequence: CASSGGQGGRETQYF. The DNA for the CDR3 is TGTGCCAGCAGCGGCGGACAGGGGGGCCGAGAGACCCAGTACTTC. The chain uses TRBV7-3 and TRBJ2-5, with 10 bases matching TRBD1. The J segment lost 4 bases and the V segment lost 5 bases, leaving 7 bases of the junction unmatched. Germline V gene sequence: CDR1 SGHTA, CDR2 FQGTGA. The CDR3 runs 15 residues.

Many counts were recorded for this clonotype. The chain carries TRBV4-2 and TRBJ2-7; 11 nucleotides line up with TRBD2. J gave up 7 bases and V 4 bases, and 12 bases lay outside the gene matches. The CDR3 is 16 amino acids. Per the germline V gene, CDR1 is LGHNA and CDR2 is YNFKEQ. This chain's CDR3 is CASSREKTSGMGEQYF. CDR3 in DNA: TGTGCCAGCAGCCGGGAAAAGACTAGCGGGATGGGGGAGCAGTACTTC.

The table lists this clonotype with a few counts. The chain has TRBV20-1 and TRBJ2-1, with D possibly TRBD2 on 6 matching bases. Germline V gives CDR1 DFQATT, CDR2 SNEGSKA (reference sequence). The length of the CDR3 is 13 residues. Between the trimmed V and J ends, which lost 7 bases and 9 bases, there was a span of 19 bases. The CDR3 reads CSGSSPGSPEQFF. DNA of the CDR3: TGCAGTGGGTCTAGCCCCGGGAGCCCTGAGCAGTTCTTC.

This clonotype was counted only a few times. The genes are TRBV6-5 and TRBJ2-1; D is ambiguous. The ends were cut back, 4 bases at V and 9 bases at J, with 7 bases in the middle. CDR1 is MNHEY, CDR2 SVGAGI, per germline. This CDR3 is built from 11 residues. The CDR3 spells CASSSVREQFF. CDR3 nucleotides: TGTGCCAGCAGTTCCGTGCGTGAGCAGTTCTTC.

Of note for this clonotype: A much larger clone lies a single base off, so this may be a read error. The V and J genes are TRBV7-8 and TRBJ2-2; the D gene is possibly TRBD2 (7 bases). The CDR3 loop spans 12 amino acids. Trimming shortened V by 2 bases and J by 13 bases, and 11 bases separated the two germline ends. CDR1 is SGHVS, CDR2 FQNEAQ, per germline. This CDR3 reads CASSLRGGVLFF. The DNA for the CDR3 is TGTGCCAGCAGCTTAAGGGGGGGCGTGCTGTTTTTT.

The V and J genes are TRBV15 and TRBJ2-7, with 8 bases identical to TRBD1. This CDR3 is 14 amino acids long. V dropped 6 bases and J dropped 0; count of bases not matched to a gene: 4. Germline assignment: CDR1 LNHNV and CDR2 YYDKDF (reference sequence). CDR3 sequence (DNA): TGTGCCACCAGAAAGGGACAGGACTCCTACGAGCAGTACTTC. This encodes CATRKGQDSYEQYF.

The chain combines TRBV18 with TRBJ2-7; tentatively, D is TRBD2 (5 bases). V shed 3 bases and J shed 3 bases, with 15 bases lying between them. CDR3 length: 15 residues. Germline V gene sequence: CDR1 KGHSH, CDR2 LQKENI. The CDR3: CASSPAGVGGYEQYF. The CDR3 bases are TGTGCCAGCTCACCGGCCGGTGTAGGAGGCTACGAGCAGTACTTC.

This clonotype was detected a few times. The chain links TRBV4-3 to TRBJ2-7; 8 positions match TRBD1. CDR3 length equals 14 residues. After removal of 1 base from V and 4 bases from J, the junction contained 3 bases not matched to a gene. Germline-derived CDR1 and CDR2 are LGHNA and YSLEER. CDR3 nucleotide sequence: TGCGCCAGCAGCCAAGGGACAGGGAGGTACGAGCAGTACTTC. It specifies CASSQGTGRYEQYF.

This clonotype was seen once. Here the CDR3 reads CASSQEGHLGGRANVLTF. Written as DNA, the CDR3 is TGTGCCAGCAGCCAAGAAGGCCACCTCGGGGGCCGGGCCAACGTCCTGACTTTC. The chain employs TRBV4-2 and TRBJ2-6; D assignment may be TRBD1 or TRBD2 (6 bases each). This CDR3 contains 18 residues. Germline values: CDR1 LGHNA, CDR2 YNFKEQ. Trimming pared 0 bases from V and 5 bases from J, leaving 17 bases between.

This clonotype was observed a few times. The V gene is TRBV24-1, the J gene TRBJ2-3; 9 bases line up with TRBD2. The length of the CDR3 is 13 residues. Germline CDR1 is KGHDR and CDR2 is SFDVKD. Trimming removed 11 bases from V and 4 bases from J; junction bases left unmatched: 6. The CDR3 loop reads CASSGREADTQYF. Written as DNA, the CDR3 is TGTGCCAGTAGCGGGAGAGAAGCAGATACGCAGTATTTT.

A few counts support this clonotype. This chain's CDR3 is CASSYERRVRNEQFF. The CDR3 DNA is TGTGCCAGCAGTTACGAGCGGCGAGTGAGAAATGAGCAGTTCTTC. This chain joins TRBV6-2 or TRBV6-3 and TRBJ2-1, with D possibly matching TRBD2 (5 bases). Trimming stripped 2 bases from V and 7 bases from J, with 15 bases between. The CDR3 runs to 15 residues. CDR1 is MNHEY, CDR2 SVGEGT, per germline.

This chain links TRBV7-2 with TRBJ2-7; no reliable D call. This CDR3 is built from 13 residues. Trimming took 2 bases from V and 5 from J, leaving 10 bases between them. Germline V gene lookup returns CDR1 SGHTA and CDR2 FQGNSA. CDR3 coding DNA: TGTGCCAGCAGCTTAAGTTGGAGCAACGAGCAGTACTTC. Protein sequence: CASSLSWSNEQYF.

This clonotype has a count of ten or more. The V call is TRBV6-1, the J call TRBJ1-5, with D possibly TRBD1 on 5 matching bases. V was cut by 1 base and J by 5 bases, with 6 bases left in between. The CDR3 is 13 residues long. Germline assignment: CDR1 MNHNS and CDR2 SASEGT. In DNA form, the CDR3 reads TGTGCCAGCAGTGAAGGGGGCGATCAGCCCCAGCATTTT. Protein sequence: CASSEGGDQPQHF.

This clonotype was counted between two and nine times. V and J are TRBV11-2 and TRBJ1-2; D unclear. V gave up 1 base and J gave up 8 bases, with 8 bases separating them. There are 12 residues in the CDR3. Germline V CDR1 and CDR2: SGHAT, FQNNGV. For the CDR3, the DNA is TGTGCCAGCAGCTTAGGTCTTGGGGGCTACACCTTC. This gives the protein CASSLGLGGYTF.

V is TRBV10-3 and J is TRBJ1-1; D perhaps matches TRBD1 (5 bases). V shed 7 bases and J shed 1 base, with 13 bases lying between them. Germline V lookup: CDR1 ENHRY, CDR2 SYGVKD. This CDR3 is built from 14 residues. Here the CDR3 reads CAIKGPGENTEAFF. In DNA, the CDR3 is TGTGCCATCAAGGGTCCGGGGGAGAACACTGAAGCTTTCTTT.

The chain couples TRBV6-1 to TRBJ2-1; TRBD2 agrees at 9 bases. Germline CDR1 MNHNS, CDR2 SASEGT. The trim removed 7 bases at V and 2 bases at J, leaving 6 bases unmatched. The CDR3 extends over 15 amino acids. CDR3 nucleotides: TGTGCCAGCACCCAGGGCGGGAGGGCCTACAATGAGCAGTTCTTC. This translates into CASTQGGRAYNEQFF.

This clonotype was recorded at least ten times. The CDR3: CASSLTGGGETQYF. The CDR3 DNA reads as TGTGCCAGCAGCCTTACAGGGGGCGGAGAGACCCAGTACTTC. The rearrangement links TRBV3-1 to TRBJ2-5; TRBD1 agrees at 9 bases. Germline CDR1 is LGHDT and CDR2 is YNNKEL (reference sequence). V lost 4 bases, J lost 4 bases, and 4 bases stayed unmatched. This CDR3 spans 14 amino acids.

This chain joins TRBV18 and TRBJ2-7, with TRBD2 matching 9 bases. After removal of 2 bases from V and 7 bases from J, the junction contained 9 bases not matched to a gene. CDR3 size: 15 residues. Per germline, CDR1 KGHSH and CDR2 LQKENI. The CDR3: CASSPGISGSDEQYF. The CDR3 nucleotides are TGTGCCAGCTCACCAGGGATTAGCGGGAGTGATGAGCAGTACTTC. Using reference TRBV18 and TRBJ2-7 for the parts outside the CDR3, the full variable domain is NAGVMQNPRHLVRRRGQEARLRCSPMKGHSHVYWYRQLPEEGLKFMVYLQKENIIDESGMPKERFSAEFPKEGPSILRIQQVVRGDSAAYFCASSPGISGSDEQYFGPGTRLTVT.

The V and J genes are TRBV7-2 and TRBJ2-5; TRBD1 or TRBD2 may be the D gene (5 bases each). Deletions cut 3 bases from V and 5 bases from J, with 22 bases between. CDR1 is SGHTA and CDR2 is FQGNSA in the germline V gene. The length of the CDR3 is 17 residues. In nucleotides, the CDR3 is TGTGCCAGCAGCTTCCAAGGGACCCGCCTTAGGTGGGAGACCCAGTACTTC. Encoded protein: CASSFQGTRLRWETQYF.

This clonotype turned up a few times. CDR3 bases: TGCAGTGCAGGTCTAACTACTCGAAGCCTAATAAGCTCCTACGAGCAGTACTTC. It encodes CSAGLTTRSLISSYEQYF. The chain recombines TRBV20-1 with TRBJ2-7; D is ambiguous. V was pared by 6 bases and J by 0 bases, with 27 bases between. This CDR3 spans 18 amino acids. CDR1 is DFQATT, CDR2 SNEGSKA, per germline (reference sequence).

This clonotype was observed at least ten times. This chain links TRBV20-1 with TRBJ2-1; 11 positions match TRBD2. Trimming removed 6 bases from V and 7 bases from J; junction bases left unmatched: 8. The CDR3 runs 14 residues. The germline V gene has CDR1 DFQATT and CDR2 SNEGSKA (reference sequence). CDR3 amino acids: CSAMKTSGANEQFF. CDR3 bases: TGCAGTGCCATGAAGACTAGCGGGGCAAATGAGCAGTTCTTC.

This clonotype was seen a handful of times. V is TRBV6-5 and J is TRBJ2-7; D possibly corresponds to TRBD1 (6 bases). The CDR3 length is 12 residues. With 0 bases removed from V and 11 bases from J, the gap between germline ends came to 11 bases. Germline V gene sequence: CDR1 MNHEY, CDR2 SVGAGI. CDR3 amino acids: CASSYSRGKKYF. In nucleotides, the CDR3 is TGTGCCAGCAGTTACTCGAGGGGGAAAAAGTACTTC.